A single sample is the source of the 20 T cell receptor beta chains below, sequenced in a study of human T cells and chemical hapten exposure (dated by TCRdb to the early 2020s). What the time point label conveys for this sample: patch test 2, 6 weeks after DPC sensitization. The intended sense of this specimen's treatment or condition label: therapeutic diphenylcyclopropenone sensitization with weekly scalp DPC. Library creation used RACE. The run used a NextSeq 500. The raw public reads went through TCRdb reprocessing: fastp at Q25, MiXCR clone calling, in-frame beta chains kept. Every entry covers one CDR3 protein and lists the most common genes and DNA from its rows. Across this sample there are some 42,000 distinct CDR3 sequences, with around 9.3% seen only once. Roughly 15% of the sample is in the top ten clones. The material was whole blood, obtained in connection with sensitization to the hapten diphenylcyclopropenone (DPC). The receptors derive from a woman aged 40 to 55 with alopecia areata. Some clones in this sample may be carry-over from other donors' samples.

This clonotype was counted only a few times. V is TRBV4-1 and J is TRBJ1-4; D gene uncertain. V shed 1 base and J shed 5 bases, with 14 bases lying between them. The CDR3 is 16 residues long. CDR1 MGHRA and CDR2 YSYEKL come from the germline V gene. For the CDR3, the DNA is TGCGCCAGCAGCCAAGTCCCGGGTGGAGCGAATGAAAAACTGTTTTTT. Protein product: CASSQVPGGANEKLFF.

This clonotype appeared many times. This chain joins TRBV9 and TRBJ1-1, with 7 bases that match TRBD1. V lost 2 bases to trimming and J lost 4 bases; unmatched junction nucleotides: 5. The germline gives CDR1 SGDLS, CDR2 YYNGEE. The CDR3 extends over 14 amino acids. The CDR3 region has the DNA TGTGCCAGCAGCGTTCAGGGGGGCGGCACTGAAGCTTTCTTT. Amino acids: CASSVQGGGTEAFF. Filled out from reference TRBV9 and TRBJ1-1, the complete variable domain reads DSGVTQTPKHLITATGQRVTLRCSPRSGDLSVYWYQQSLDQGLQFLIQYYNGEERAKGNILERFSAQQFPDLHSELNLSSLELGDSALYFCASSVQGGGTEAFFGQGTRLTVV.

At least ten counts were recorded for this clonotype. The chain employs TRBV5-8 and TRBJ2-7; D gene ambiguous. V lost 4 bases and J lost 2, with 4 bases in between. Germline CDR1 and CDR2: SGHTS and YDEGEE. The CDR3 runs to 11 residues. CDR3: CASSLAYEQYF. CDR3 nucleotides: TGTGCCAGCAGCCTCGCCTACGAGCAGTACTTC.

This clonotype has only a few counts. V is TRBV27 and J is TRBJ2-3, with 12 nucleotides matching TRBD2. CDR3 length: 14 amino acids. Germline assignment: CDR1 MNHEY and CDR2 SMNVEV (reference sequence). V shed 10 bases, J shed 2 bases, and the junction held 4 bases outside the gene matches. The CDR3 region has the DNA TGTGCCACCCGGACTAGCGGGGCCACAGATACGCAGTATTTT. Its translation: CATRTSGATDTQYF.

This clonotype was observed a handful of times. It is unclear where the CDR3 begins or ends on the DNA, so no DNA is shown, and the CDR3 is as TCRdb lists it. This CDR3 reads CASSPGGTVASGANVLTF. The rearrangement joins TRBV21-1 to TRBJ2-6; the table's D call of TRBD1 was not tested on the DNA. TRBV21-1 is marked as a pseudogene. The CDR3 length is 18 residues, termini included.

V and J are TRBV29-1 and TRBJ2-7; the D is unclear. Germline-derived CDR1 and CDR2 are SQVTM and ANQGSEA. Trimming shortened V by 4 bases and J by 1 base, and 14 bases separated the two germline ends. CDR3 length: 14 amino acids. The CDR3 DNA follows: TGCAGCGTTGTCCCTATGGATGATTCCTACGAGCAGTACTTC. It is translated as CSVVPMDDSYEQYF.

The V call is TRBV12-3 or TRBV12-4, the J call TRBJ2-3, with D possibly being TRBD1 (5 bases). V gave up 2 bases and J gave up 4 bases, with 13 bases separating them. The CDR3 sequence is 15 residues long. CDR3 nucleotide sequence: TGTGCCAGCAGTTTATATGGGTTGGGGCCAGATACGCAGTATTTT. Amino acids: CASSLYGLGPDTQYF.

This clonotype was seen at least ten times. CDR3: CASNSKGLANTGELFF. In nucleotides, the CDR3 is TGTGCCAGCAATTCCAAGGGACTAGCGAACACCGGGGAGCTGTTTTTT. The chain employs TRBV12-3 or TRBV12-4 and TRBJ2-2; 8 nucleotides agree with TRBD2. The V gene end was trimmed by 7 bases and the J gene end by 0 bases; junction bases not matched to a gene: 7. The CDR3 sequence is 16 residues long.

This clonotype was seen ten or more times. This chain's CDR3 is CASSKQGSGNTIYF. The CDR3 DNA is TGTGCCAGCAGCAAGCAGGGGTCTGGAAACACCATATATTTT. The rearrangement joins TRBV3-1 to TRBJ1-3; TRBD1 might be the D (6 bases). Germline V gives CDR1 LGHDT, CDR2 YNNKEL (reference sequence). V was pared by 5 bases and J by 1 base, with 9 bases between. The length of the CDR3 is 14 residues.

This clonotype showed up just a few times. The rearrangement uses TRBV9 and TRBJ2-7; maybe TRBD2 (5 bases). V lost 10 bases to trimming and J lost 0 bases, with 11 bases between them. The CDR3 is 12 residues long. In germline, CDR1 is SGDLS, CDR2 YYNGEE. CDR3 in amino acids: CAGPEGSYEQYF. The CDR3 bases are TGTGCCGGACCCGAGGGCTCCTACGAGCAGTACTTC.

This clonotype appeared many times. CDR3 protein: CASSRGGTNEKLFF. Here the CDR3 DNA reads TGTGCCAGCAGCAGGGGAGGAACTAATGAAAAACTGTTTTTT. J is TRBJ1-4 and V is TRBV9, with TRBD1 as a possible D gene (5 bases). The CDR3 extends over 14 amino acids. V dropped 4 bases and J dropped 1 base, with 8 bases sitting between them. Germline lookup yields CDR1 SGDLS and CDR2 YYNGEE.

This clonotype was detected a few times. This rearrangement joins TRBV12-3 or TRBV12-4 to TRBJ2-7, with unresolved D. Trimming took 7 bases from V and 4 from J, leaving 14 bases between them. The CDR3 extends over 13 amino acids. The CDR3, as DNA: TGTGCCAGCACCGTTGATTCGACGTACGAGCAGTACTTC. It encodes CASTVDSTYEQYF.

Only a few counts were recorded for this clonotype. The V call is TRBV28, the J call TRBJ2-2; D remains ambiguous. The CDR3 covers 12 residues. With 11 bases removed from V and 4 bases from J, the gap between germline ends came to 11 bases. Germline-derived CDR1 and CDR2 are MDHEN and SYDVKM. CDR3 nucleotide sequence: TGTGCCGTCCCTTGGGCCACCGGGGAGCTGTTTTTT. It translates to CAVPWATGELFF. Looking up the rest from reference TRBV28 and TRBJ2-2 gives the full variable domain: DVKVTQSSRYLVKRTGEKVFLECVQDMDHENMFWYRQDPGLGLRLIYFSYDVKMKEKGDIPEGYSVSREKKERFSLILESASTNQTSMYLCAVPWATGELFFGEGSRLTVL.

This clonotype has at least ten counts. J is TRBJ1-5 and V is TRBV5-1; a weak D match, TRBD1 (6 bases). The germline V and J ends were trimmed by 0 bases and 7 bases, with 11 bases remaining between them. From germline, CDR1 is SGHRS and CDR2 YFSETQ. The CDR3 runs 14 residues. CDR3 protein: CASSLGQGKQPQHF. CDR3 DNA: TGCGCCAGCAGCTTGGGGCAGGGGAAGCAGCCCCAGCATTTT.

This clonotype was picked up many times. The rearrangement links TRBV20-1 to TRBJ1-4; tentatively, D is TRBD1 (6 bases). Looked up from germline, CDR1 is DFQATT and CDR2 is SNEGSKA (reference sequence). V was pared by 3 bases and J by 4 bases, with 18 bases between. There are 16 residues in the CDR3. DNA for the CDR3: TGCAGTGCTAGCGATGCATCGGGGGCTCGTAATGAAAAACTGTTTTTT. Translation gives CSASDASGARNEKLFF.

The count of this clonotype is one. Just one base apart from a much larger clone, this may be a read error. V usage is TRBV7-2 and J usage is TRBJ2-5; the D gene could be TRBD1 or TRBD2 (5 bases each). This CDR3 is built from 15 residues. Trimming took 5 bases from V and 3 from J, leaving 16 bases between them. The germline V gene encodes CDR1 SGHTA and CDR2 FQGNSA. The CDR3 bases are TGTGCCAGCAGCCGGGACGCCGGCCAGAAAGAGACCCAGTACTTC. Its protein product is CASSRDAGQKETQYF.

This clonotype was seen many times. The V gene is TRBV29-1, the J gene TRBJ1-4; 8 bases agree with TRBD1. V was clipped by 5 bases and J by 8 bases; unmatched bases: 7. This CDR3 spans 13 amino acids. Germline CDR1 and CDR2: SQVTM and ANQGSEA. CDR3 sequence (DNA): TGCAGCGTTCACGGTACAGGGGGAGAAAAACTGTTTTTT. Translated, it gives CSVHGTGGEKLFF. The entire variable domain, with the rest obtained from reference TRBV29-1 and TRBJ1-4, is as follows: SAVISQKPSRDICQRGTSLTIQCQVDSQVTMMFWYRQQPGQSLTLIATANQGSEATYESGFVIDKFPISRPNLTFSTLTVSNMSPEDSSIYLCSVHGTGGEKLFFGSGTQLSVL.

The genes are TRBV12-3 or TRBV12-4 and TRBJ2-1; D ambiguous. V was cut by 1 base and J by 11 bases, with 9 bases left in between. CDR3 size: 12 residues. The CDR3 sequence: CASSLESFQQFF. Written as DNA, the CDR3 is TGTGCCAGCAGTTTAGAAAGTTTCCAGCAGTTCTTC.

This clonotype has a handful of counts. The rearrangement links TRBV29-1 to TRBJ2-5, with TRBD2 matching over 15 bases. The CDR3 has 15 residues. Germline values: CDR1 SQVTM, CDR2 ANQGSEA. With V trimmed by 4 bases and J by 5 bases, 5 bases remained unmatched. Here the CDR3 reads CSVGTSGGASETQYF. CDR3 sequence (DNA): TGCAGCGTTGGGACTAGCGGGGGGGCCTCGGAGACCCAGTACTTC.

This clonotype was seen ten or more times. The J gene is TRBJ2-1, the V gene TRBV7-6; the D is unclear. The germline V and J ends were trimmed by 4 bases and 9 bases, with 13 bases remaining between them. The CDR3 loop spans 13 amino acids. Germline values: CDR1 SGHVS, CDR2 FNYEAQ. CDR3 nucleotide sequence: TGTGCCAGCAGCTCTCAGGCTTATGGTGAGCAGTTCTTC. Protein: CASSSQAYGEQFF.